Reported below is one T cell receptor (beta chain). Its antigen is not identified. Given a much more abundant clone one base away, this may be a read error. The sample is drawn from a study of molecular identifiers for immune sequencing clone quantification. Points from the study as a whole: Clones above 20 RNA copies held over 98% of effector molecules, under 1% in naive cells.

Per the germline V gene, CDR1 is SGHTA and CDR2 is FQGNSA. CDR3 length: 15 residues. V was pared by 7 bases and J by 13 bases, with 27 bases between. Bulk TCR library preparation followed previously described methods with listed TCR primers. One entry per CDR3 protein, called by TCRdb with MiXCR from the PCR reads. The sample has about 640,000 distinct CDR3 sequences, 20% seen once. Naive CD8 T cells were sorted, and the gate applied was CD8+CD4-CCR7+CD45RA+. The clonotype comes from a human donor in good health. Some libraries in this study had Jurkat cell RNA spiked in. The chain employs TRBV7-2 and TRBJ2-3, with a possible D match to TRBD2 (7 bases). Sequenced input: naive CD8+ T cells from blood, with Jurkat cell RNA spiked in. Documented subset: FACS-sorted CD8+CD4-CCR7+CD45RA+ naive T cells. The DNA for the CDR3 is TGTGCCAGCACCAATGGAGGGGGGGACACCCTGGACAAGTATTTT. As protein: CASTNGGGDTLDKYF.